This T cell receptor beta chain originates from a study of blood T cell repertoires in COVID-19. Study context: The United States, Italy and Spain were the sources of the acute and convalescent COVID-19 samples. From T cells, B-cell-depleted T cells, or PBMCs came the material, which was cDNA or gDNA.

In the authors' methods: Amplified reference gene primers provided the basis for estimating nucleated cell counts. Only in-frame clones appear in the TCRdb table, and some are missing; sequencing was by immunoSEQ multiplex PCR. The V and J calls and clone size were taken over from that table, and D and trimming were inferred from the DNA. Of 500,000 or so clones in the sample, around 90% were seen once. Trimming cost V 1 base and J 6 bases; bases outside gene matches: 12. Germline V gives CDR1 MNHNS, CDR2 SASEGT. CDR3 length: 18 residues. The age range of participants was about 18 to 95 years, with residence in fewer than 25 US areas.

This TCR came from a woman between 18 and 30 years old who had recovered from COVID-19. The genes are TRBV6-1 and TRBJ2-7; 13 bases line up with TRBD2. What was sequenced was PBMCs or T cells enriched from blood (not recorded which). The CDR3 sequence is CASSEGRTSGGSSREQYF. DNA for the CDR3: TGTGCCAGCAGTGAAGGGAGGACTAGCGGGGGATCCTCTCGCGAGCAGTACTTC.